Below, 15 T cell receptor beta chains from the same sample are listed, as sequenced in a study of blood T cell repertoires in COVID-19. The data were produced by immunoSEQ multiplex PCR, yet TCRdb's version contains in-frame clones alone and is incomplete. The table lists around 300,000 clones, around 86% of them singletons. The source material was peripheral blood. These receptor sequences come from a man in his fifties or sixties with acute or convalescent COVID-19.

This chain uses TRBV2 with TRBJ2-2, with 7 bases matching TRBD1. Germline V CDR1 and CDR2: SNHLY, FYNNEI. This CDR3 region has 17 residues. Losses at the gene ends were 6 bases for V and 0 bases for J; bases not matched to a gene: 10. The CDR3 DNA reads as TGTGCCAGCAGCTTAAGTCCCGGGACAGCGAACACCGGGGAGCTGTTTTTT. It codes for CASSLSPGTANTGELFF.

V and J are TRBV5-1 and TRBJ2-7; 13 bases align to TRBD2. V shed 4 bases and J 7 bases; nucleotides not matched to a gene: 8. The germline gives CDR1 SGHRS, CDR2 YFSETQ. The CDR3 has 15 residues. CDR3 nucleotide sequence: TGCGCCAGCAGCCCCGGACTAGCGGGGGCGGGGGAGCAGTACTTC. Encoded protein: CASSPGLAGAGEQYF. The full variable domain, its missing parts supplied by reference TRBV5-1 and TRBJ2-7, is KAGVTQTPRYLIKTRGQQVTLSCSPISGHRSVSWYQQTPGQGLQFLFEYFSETQRNKGNFPGRFSGRQFSNSRSEMNVSTLELGDSALYLCASSPGLAGAGEQYFGPGTRLTVT.

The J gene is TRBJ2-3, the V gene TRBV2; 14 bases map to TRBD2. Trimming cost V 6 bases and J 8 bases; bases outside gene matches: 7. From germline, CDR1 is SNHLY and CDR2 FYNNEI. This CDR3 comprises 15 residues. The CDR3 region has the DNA TGTGCCAGCAGGGAGACTAGCGGGGGGGCCGGTACGCAGTATTTT. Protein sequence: CASRETSGGAGTQYF. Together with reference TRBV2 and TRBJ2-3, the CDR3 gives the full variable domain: EPEVTQTPSHQVTQMGQEVILRCVPISNHLYFYWYRQILGQKVEFLVSFYNNEISEKSEIFDDQFSVERPDGSNFTLKIRSTKLEDSAMYFCASRETSGGAGTQYFGPGTRLTVL.

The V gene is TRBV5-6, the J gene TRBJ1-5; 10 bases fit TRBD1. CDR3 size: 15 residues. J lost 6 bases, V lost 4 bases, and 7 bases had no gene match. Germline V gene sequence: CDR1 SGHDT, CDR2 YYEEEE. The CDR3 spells CASSRDRGYGQPQHF. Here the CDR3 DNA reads TGTGCCAGCAGCCGGGACAGGGGTTATGGTCAGCCCCAGCATTTT.

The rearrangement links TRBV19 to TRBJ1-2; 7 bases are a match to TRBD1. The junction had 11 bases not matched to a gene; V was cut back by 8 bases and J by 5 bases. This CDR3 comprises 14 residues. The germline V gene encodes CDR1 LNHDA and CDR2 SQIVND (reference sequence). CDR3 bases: TGTGCCAGTGGGGATGACAGGGTCCCTTATGGCTACACCTTC. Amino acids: CASGDDRVPYGYTF.

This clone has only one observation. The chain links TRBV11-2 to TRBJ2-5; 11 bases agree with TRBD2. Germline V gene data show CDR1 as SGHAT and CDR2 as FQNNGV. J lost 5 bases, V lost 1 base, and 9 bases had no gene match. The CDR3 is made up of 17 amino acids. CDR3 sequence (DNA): TGTGCCAGCAGCTTAGGCGGGTTAGCGGGGGGGCGTGAGACCCAGTACTTC. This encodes CASSLGGLAGGRETQYF.

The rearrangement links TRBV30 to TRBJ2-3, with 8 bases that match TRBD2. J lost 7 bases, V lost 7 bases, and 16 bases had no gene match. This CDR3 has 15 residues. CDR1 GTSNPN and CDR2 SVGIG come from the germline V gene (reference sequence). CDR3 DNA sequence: TGTGCCTCGAGCGGCTCGGGCGGGGGGATGAATACGCAGTATTTT. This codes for CASSGSGGGMNTQYF.

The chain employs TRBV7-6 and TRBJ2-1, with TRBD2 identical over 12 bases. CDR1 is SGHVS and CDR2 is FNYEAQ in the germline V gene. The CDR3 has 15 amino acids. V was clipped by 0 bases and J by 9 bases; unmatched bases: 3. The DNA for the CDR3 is TGTGCCAGCAGCTTAGCCCTAGCGGGGGGGCGTGAGCAGTTCTTC. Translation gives CASSLALAGGREQFF.

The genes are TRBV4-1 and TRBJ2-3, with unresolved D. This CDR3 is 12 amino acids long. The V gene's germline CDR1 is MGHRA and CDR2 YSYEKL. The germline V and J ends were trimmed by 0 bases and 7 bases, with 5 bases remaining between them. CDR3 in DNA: TGCGCCAGCAGCCAAGACAGGTATACGCAGTATTTT. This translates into CASSQDRYTQYF.

The CDR3 spells CASSQGALWETQYF. The CDR3 coding sequence is TGTGCCAGCAGCCAAGGGGCCCTCTGGGAGACCCAGTACTTC. The chain couples TRBV14 to TRBJ2-5; unclear D gene. From germline, CDR1 is SGHDN and CDR2 FVKESK. V was cut by 1 base and J by 5 bases, with 11 bases left in between. The CDR3 extends over 14 amino acids.

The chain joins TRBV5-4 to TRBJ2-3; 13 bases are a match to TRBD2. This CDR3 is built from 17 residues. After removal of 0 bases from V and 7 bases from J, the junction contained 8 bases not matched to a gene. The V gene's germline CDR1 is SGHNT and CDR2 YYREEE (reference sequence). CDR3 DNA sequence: TGTGCCAGCAGCTTGGGGCTACTAGCGGGGGGGCGATATACGCAGTATTTT. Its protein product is CASSLGLLAGGRYTQYF.

This chain's CDR3 is CASSRWEWTEAFF. The CDR3 coding sequence is TGTGCCAGCAGCCGCTGGGAGTGGACTGAAGCTTTCTTT. The V call is TRBV14, the J call TRBJ1-1; D ambiguous. CDR3 size: 13 residues. The germline V and J ends were trimmed by 4 bases and 5 bases, with 11 bases remaining between them. The germline gives CDR1 SGHDN, CDR2 FVKESK. The full variable domain, its missing parts supplied by reference TRBV14 and TRBJ1-1, is EAGVTQFPSHSVIEKGQTVTLRCDPISGHDNLYWYRRVMGKEIKFLLHFVKESKQDESGMPNNRFLAERTGGTYSTLKVQPAELEDSGVYFCASSRWEWTEAFFGQGTRLTVV.

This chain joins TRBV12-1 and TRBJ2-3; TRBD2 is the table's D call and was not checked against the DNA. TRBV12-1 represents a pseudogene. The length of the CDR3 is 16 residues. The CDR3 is CASSFAGARGADTQYF. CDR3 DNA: TGTGCCAGCAGCTTTGCGGGGGCCCGGGGGGCAGATACGCAGTATTTT.

The CDR3 sequence is CASSYPMNTEAFF. CDR3 nucleotides: TGTGCCAGCAGTTACCCTATGAACACTGAAGCTTTCTTT. The V call is TRBV6-6, the J call TRBJ1-1; D gene uncertain. Germline CDR1 and CDR2: MNHNY and SVGAGI (reference sequence). The V end was cut by 2 bases, the J end by 0 bases, with 4 bases between. The CDR3 runs to 13 residues.

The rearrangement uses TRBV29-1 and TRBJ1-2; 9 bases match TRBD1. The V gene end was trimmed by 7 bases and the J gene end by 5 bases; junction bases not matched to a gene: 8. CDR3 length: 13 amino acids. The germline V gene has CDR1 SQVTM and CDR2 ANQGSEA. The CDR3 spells CSGGTGFRYGYTF. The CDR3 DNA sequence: TGCAGCGGGGGGACAGGGTTTAGGTATGGCTACACCTTC.